Below, 19 T cell receptor beta chains from the same sample are listed, as sequenced in a study of Graves' ophthalmopathy and Graves' hyperthyroidism. RNA transcripts were the template, and TCR beta CDR3 regions were amplified from them. The first round was an RT-PCR with HTBI primers, and the second round was a multiplex PCR. TCRdb re-called the multiplex PCR reads through MiXCR, storing one row per CDR3 protein. Of about 500,000 distinct CDR3 sequences detected, approximately 14% appear once; the ten largest clones hold 8% to 10%. Sequenced input: blood. All receptors come from a woman aged 30 to 39 with Graves' ophthalmopathy.

This clonotype was seen repeatedly, ten times or more. Mismatch with germline at one junction end may stem from a read error. V and J are TRBV6-5 and TRBJ2-5, with 9 bases aligning to TRBD1. The CDR3 is 17 residues long. The germline V gene encodes CDR1 MNHEY and CDR2 SVGAGI. The CDR3: CASSYWRPGTGQETQYF. The CDR3 nucleotides are TGTGCCAGCAGCTACTGGCGCCCCGGGACAGGGCAAGAGACCCAGTACTTC.

Ten or more counts support this clonotype. The V and J genes are TRBV12-3 or TRBV12-4 and TRBJ2-7; D is perhaps TRBD2 (6 bases). Trimming removed 5 bases from V and 5 bases from J, with 13 bases in between. The length of the CDR3 is 13 residues. The CDR3 DNA is TGTGCCAGCAGTCTCGGGGGTATCAACGAGCAGTACTTC. Amino acids: CASSLGGINEQYF.

This clonotype was found many times. The chain joins TRBV15 to TRBJ1-5; D gene uncertain. Germline CDR1 LNHNV, CDR2 YYDKDF (reference sequence). Trimming removed 2 bases at V and 3 bases at J, with 2 bases between. This CDR3 is 12 amino acids long. The DNA of the CDR3 is TGTGCCACCAGCAGATTCAATCAGCCCCAGCATTTT. Its translation: CATSRFNQPQHF.

This clonotype was detected ten times or more. The chain carries TRBV11-2 and TRBJ2-5; D may be TRBD2 (5 bases). The CDR3 is 16 amino acids. Germline loops: CDR1 SGHAT, CDR2 FQNNGV. V was shortened by 6 bases and J by 4 bases, with 21 bases between the two germline ends. The DNA of the CDR3 is TGTGCCAGCAGGTCCGTTAAGGGAGCGATAGGAGAGACCCAGTACTTC. Amino acids: CASRSVKGAIGETQYF.

There are many counts of this clonotype. The J gene is TRBJ2-2, the V gene TRBV6-2 or TRBV6-3; D may be TRBD1 or TRBD2 (5 bases each). V was trimmed by 7 bases and J by 7 bases, leaving 10 bases between them. CDR1 MNHEY and CDR2 SVGEGT come from the germline V gene. This CDR3 spans 12 amino acids. CDR3 DNA: TGTGCCAGCACGGAGAGGGGCGGGGAGCTGTTTTTT. As protein: CASTERGGELFF.

In this sample, this clonotype turned up many times. The chain combines TRBV29-1 with TRBJ1-1; D remains ambiguous. V lost 4 bases and J lost 3, with 9 bases in between. The CDR3 covers 12 residues. CDR1 is SQVTM and CDR2 is ANQGSEA in the germline V gene. The CDR3 here is CSVAKDHTEAFF. The CDR3 DNA reads TGCAGCGTTGCGAAAGATCACACTGAAGCTTTCTTT.

This clonotype was recorded a few times. J is TRBJ1-6 and V is TRBV27, with D perhaps matching TRBD1 (5 bases). Between the trimmed V and J ends, which lost 5 bases and 13 bases, there was a span of 12 bases. The CDR3 is 12 amino acids. The germline CDR1 and CDR2 sequences are MNHEY and SMNVEV (reference sequence). The chain's CDR3 is CASSQLQGPLHF. The DNA for the CDR3 is TGTGCCAGCAGTCAACTTCAGGGTCCCCTCCACTTT.

There are many counts of this clonotype. The chain combines TRBV7-9 with TRBJ1-1; no clear D gene. The V and J ends lost 2 bases and 8 bases respectively, with 9 bases between them. The germline gives CDR1 SEHNR, CDR2 FQNEAQ (reference sequence). The CDR3 runs 12 residues. CDR3 protein: CASSLRSLEAFF. Written as DNA, the CDR3 is TGTGCCAGCAGCTTAAGATCTTTAGAAGCTTTCTTT.

This clonotype was detected many times. The chain links TRBV5-4 to TRBJ2-5, with a tentative D call TRBD1 (5 bases). Germline V CDR1 and CDR2: SGHNT, YYREEE (reference sequence). Trimming cost V 1 base and J 4 bases, with 11 bases left between them. CDR3 length: 14 residues. DNA for the CDR3: TGTGCCAGCAGCTTGCAGGGCCCTAGAGAGACCCAGTACTTC. Translation: CASSLQGPRETQYF.

This sequence joins TRBV12-3 or TRBV12-4 and TRBJ2-4; 9 bases align to TRBD1. The ends lost 4 bases at V and 2 bases at J; junction bases unmatched: 18. This CDR3 comprises 20 residues. The CDR3 DNA sequence: TGTGCCAGCAGTTCTTGGCTCTCGGGACAGGGTACGGGAACCAAAAACATTCAGTACTTC. It codes for CASSSWLSGQGTGTKNIQYF.

Only a few counts were recorded for this clonotype. The chain uses TRBV24-1 and TRBJ2-2, with D possibly TRBD2 on 5 matching bases. V was pared by 5 bases and J by 4 bases, with 10 bases between. The CDR3 has 14 amino acids. Looked up from germline, CDR1 is KGHDR and CDR2 is SFDVKD. The DNA for the CDR3 is TGTGCCACCAGTGCTGGAGGCTTCACCGGGGAGCTGTTTTTT. Its translation: CATSAGGFTGELFF.

In this sample, this clonotype turned up many times. CDR3: CASSLEEDSPLHF. The CDR3 nucleotides are TGCGCCAGCAGCTTGGAGGAAGATTCACCCCTCCACTTT. The V and J genes are TRBV5-1 and TRBJ1-6; D unresolved. The germline V gene has CDR1 SGHRS and CDR2 YFSETQ. V dropped 0 bases and J dropped 8 bases, with 6 bases sitting between them. The CDR3 length is 13 residues.

Here the CDR3 reads CASTPWGGNGYTF. CDR3 DNA: TGTGCCAGCACTCCGTGGGGGGGGAATGGCTACACCTTC. V and J are TRBV7-2 and TRBJ1-2; maybe TRBD1 (5 bases). This CDR3 contains 13 residues. Trimming took off 7 bases at V and 6 bases at J, with 15 bases between the two ends. The germline V gene has CDR1 SGHTA and CDR2 FQGNSA.

This clonotype was observed many times. This chain connects TRBV6-2 or TRBV6-3 to TRBJ2-7, with 10 bases that match TRBD2. CDR3 length equals 15 residues. The V and J ends lost 2 bases and 7 bases, in that order; junction bases with no gene match: 8. Germline assignment: CDR1 MNHEY and CDR2 SVGEGT. CDR3 sequence reads: CASSYDRLAGVEQYF. In DNA, the CDR3 is TGTGCCAGCAGTTACGATCGGCTAGCGGGGGTTGAGCAGTACTTC.

The table lists this clonotype with many counts. This rearrangement joins TRBV6-1 to TRBJ1-2; 11 bases map to TRBD1. CDR1 and CDR2 from the germline V gene are MNHNS and SASEGT. Trimming removed 8 bases from V and 5 bases from J; junction bases left unmatched: 7. The CDR3 runs to 14 residues. Written as DNA, the CDR3 is TGTGCCAGCTCCTCGGACAGGGGGCCGTATGGCTACACCTTC. Protein: CASSSDRGPYGYTF.

This chain joins TRBV3-1 and TRBJ1-2, with 11 bases lining up with TRBD1. The junction had 11 bases not matched to a gene; V was cut back by 0 bases and J by 8 bases. This CDR3 has 17 residues. CDR1 and CDR2 (germline): LGHDT, YNNKEL (reference sequence). This CDR3 is CASSQDPMDRGRAGYTF. The CDR3 DNA follows: TGTGCCAGCAGCCAAGATCCCATGGACAGGGGGCGCGCAGGCTACACCTTC.

The sample holds many counts of this clonotype. The chain combines TRBV12-3 or TRBV12-4 with TRBJ2-7, with 10 positions matching TRBD2. V lost 7 bases to trimming and J lost 4 bases; unmatched junction nucleotides: 7. The CDR3 contains 14 residues. The CDR3 nucleotides read TGTGCCAGCACCCCGGGACTAGCGCCTTACGAGCAGTACTTC. Encoded protein: CASTPGLAPYEQYF.

This clonotype was found many times. V is TRBV7-2 and J is TRBJ1-1; no clear D gene. Germline V gene data show CDR1 as SGHTA and CDR2 as FQGNSA. The CDR3 extends over 12 amino acids. V was pared by 0 bases and J by 4 bases, with 3 bases between. CDR3 loop: CASSLALTEAFF. For the CDR3, the DNA is TGTGCCAGCAGCTTAGCTCTCACTGAAGCTTTCTTT.

This clonotype has ten or more counts. This sequence joins TRBV6-5 and TRBJ2-7; a weak D match, TRBD1 (6 bases). The CDR3 sequence is 16 residues long. Germline CDR1 and CDR2: MNHEY and SVGAGI. Trimming removed 2 bases at V and 6 bases at J, with 20 bases between. CDR3 sequence (DNA): TGTGCCAGCAGTTACACTTATACAGGGAGTAAATCCGAGCAGTACTTC. Translated: CASSYTYTGSKSEQYF.